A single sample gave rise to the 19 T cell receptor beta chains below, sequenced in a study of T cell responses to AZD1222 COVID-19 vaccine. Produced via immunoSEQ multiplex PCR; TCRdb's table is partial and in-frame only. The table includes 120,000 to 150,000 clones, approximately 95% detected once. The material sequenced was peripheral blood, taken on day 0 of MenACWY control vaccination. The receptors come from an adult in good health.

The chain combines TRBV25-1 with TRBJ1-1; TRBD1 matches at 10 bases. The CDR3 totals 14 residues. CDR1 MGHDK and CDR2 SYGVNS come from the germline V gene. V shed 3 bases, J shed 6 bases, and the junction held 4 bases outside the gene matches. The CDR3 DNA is TGTGCCAGCAGTGAGGACAGGGGGAGACCTGAAGCTTTCTTT. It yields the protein CASSEDRGRPEAFF. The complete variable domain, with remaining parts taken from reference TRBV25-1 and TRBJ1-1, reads EADIYQTPRYLVIGTGKKITLECSQTMGHDKMYWYQQDPGMELHLIHYSYGVNSTEKGDLSSESTVSRIRTEHFPLTLESARPSHTSQYLCASSEDRGRPEAFFGQGTRLTVV.

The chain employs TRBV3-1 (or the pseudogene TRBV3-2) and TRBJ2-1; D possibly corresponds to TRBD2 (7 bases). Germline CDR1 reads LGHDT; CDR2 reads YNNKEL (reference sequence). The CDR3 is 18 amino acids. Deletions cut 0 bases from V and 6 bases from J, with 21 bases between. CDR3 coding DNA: TGTGCCAGCAGCCAAGACAGGGGAGCGGGAAACCGCCCCAATGAGCAGTTCTTC. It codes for CASSQDRGAGNRPNEQFF.

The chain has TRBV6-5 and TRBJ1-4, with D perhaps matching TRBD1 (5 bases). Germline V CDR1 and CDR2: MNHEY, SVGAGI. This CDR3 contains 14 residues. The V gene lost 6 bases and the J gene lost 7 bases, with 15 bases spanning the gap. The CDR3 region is CASSPGREFEKLFF. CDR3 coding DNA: TGTGCCAGCAGCCCAGGGCGGGAGTTTGAAAAACTGTTTTTT.

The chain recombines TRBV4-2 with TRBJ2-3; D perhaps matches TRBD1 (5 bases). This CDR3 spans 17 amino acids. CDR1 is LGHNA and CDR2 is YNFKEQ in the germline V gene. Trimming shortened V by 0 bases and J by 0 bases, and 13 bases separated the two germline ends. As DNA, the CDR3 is TGTGCCAGCAGCCAAGATTTTAGACAGAGTAGCACAGATACGCAGTATTTT. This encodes CASSQDFRQSSTDTQYF.

Here the CDR3 DNA reads TGTGCCAGCAGCTTACAGGGTATGTGGGTCTATAGCAATCAGCCCCAGCATTTT. This gives the protein CASSLQGMWVYSNQPQHF. The V call is TRBV7-8, the J call TRBJ1-5, with a possible D match to TRBD1 (5 bases). Germline values: CDR1 SGHVS, CDR2 FQNEAQ. Trimming took 2 bases from V and 0 from J, leaving 17 bases between them. The CDR3 length is 18 residues.

The CDR3, as DNA: TGTGCCAGCAGCTTGCGGGGGACAGCTAAAATCCACGAGCAGTACTTC. Its protein product is CASSLRGTAKIHEQYF. This rearrangement joins TRBV5-6 to TRBJ2-7; TRBD1 might be the D (7 bases). V was cut by 1 base and J by 5 bases, with 19 bases left in between. From germline, CDR1 is SGHDT and CDR2 YYEEEE. This CDR3 spans 16 amino acids.

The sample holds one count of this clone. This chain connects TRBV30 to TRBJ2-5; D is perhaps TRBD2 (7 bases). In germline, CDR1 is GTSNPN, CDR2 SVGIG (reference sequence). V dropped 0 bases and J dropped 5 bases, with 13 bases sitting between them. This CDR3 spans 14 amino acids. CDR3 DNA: TGTGCCTGGAGTGTCGGGGGGCAGAGGGAGACCCAGTACTTC. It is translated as CAWSVGGQRETQYF.

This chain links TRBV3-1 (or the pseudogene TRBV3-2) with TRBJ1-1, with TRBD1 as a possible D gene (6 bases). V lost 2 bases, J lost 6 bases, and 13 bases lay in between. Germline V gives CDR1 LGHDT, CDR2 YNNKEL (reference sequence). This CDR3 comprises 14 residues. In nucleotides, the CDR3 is TGTGCCAGCAGCCAACTTACAGGGATCGCTGAAGCTTTCTTT. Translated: CASSQLTGIAEAFF.

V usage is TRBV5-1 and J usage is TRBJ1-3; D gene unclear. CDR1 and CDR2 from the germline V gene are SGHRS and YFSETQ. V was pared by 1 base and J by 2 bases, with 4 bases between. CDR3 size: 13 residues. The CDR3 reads CASSLTAGNTIYF. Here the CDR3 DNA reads TGCGCCAGCAGCTTGACCGCTGGAAACACCATATATTTT. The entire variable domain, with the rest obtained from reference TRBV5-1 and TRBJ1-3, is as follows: KAGVTQTPRYLIKTRGQQVTLSCSPISGHRSVSWYQQTPGQGLQFLFEYFSETQRNKGNFPGRFSGRQFSNSRSEMNVSTLELGDSALYLCASSLTAGNTIYFGEGSWLTVV.

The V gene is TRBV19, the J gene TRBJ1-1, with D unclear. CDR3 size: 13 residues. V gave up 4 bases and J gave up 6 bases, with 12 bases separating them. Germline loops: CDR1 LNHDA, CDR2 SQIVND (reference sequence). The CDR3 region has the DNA TGTGCCAGTAGTACTGTGAGCGCCGCTGAAGCTTTCTTT. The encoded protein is CASSTVSAAEAFF.

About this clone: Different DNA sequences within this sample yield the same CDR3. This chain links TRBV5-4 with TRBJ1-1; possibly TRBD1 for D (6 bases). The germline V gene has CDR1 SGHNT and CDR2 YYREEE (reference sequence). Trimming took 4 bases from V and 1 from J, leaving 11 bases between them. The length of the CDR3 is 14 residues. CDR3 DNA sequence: TGTGCCAGCAGCCCTAGGACAGCGAACACTGAAGCTTTCTTT. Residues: CASSPRTANTEAFF.

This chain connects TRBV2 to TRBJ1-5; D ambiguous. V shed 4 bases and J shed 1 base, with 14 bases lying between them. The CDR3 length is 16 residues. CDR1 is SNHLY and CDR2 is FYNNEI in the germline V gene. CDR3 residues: CASSVQAPDSNQPQHF. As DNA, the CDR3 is TGTGCCAGCAGTGTCCAGGCCCCGGACAGCAATCAGCCCCAGCATTTT.

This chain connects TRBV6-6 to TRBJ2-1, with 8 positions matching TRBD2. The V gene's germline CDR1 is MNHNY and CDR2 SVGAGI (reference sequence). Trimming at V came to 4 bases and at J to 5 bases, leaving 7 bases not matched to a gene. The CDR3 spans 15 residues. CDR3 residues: CASSSWRGADNEQFF. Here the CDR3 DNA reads TGTGCCAGCAGTTCCTGGCGGGGGGCAGACAATGAGCAGTTCTTC.

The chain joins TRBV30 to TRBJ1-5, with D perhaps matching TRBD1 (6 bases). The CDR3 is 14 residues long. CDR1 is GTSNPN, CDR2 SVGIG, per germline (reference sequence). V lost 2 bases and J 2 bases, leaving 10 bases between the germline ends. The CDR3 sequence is CAWSPGGRNQPQHF. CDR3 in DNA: TGTGCCTGGAGTCCGGGGGGCCGCAATCAGCCCCAGCATTTT.

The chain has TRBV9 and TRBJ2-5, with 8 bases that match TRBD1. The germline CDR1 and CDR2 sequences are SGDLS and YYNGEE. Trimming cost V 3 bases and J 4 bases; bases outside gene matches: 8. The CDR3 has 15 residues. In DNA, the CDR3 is TGTGCCAGCAGCGCCACCGGGACAGGTGGAGAGACCCAGTACTTC. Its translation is CASSATGTGGETQYF.

CDR3 sequence reads: CASSLMAGGTDTQYF. The CDR3 bases are TGTGCCAGCAGCTTAATGGCGGGTGGCACAGATACGCAGTATTTT. The V and J genes are TRBV7-8 and TRBJ2-3; D perhaps matches TRBD2 (5 bases). CDR3 length: 15 residues. In germline, CDR1 is SGHVS, CDR2 FQNEAQ. V lost 2 bases, J lost 1 base, and 10 bases lay in between.

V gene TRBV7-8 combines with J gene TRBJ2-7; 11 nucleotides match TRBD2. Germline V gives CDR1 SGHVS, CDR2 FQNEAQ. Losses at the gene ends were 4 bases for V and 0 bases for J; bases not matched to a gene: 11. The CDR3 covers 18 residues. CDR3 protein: CASSSLTSGAVSSYEQYF. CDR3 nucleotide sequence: TGTGCCAGCAGCTCGCTGACTAGCGGGGCTGTCAGCTCCTACGAGCAGTACTTC. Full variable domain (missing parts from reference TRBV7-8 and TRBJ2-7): GAGVSQSPRYKVAKRGQDVALRCDPISGHVSLFWYQQALGQGPEFLTYFQNEAQLDKSGLPSDRFFAERPEGSVSTLKIQRTQQEDSAVYLCASSSLTSGAVSSYEQYFGPGTRLTVT.

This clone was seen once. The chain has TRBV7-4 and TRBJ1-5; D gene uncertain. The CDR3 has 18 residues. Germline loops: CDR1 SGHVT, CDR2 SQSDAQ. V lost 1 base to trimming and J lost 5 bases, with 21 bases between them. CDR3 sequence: CASSLVGGIRGSDQPQHF. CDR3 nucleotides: TGTGCCAGCAGCTTAGTAGGAGGTATCCGTGGGTCAGATCAGCCCCAGCATTTT.

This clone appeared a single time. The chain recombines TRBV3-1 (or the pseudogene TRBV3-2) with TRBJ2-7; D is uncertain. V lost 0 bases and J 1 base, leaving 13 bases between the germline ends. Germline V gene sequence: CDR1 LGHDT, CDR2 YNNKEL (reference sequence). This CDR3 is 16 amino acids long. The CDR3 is CASSQERRSNSYEQYF. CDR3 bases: TGTGCCAGCAGCCAAGAAAGACGTTCTAATTCCTACGAGCAGTACTTC.